This paragraph reports one T cell receptor (beta chain). The CDR3 extends over 18 amino acids. Germline loops: CDR1 SGHRS, CDR2 YFSETQ. The junction had 9 bases not matched to a gene; V was cut back by 0 bases and J by 4 bases. This record comes from a study of cytomegalovirus exposure and HLA in healthy donors. This PCR relied on a set of 60 Vbeta primers and 13 Jbeta primers. Assay: immunoSEQ multiplex PCR; the TCRdb copy retains only in-frame clones and omits some. The data show 150,000 to 200,000 clones, about 59% seen once. The source material was PBMCs. The chain is built from TRBV5-1 and TRBJ2-5, with 13 bases that match TRBD2. The receptor's source is a man between 40 and 49 years old in good health and CMV-seronegative. DNA of the CDR3: TGCGCCAGCAGCTTGGGACTAGCGGGGGGCCTAGTCGTAGAGACCCAGTACTTC. It is translated as CASSLGLAGGLVVETQYF.